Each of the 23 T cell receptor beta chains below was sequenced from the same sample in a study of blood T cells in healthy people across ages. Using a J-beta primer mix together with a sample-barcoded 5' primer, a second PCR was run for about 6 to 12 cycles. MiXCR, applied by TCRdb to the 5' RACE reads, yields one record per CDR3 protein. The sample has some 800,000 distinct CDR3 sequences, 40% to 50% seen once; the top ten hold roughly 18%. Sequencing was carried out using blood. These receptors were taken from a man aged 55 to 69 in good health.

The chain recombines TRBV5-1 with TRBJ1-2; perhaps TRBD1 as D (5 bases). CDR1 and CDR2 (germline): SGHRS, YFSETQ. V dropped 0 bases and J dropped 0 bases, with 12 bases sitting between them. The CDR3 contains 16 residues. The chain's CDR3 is CASSLAQQGANYGYTF. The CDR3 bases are TGCGCCAGCAGCTTGGCCCAGCAGGGAGCTAACTATGGCTACACCTTC.

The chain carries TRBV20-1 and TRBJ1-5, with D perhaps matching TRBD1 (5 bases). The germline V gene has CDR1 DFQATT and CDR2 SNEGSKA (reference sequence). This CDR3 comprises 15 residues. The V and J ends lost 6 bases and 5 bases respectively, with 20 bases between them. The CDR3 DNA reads TGCAGTGCCCGGGACCCTTCGCTCCTATATCAGCCCCAGCATTTT. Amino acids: CSARDPSLLYQPQHF.

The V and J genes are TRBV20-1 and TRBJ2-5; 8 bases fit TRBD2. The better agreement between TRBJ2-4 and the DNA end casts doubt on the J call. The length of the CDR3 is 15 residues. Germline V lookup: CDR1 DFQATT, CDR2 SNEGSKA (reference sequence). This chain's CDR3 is CSAREGTRAKNIQYF. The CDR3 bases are TGCAGTGCTAGGGAGGGGACTAGAGCCAAAAACATTCAGTACTTC.

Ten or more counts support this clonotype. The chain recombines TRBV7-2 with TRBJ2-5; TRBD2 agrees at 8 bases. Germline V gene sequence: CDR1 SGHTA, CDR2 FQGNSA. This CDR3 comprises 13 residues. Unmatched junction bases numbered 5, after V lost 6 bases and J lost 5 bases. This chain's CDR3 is CASSFGGAETQYF. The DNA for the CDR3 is TGTGCCAGCAGTTTCGGGGGGGCTGAGACCCAGTACTTC. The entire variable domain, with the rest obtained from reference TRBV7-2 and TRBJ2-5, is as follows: GAGVSQSPSNKVTEKGKDVELRCDPISGHTALYWYRQSLGQGLEFLIYFQGNSAPDKSGLPSDRFSAERTGGSVSTLTIQRTQQEDSAVYLCASSFGGAETQYFGPGTRLLVL.

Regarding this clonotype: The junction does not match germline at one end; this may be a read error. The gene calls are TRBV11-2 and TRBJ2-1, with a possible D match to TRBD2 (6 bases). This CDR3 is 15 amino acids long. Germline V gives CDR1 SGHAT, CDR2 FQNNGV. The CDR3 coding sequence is TGTGCCAGCAGTTCTAGCGATGCCGCCTACGATGAGCAGTTCTTC. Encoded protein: CASSSSDAAYDEQFF.

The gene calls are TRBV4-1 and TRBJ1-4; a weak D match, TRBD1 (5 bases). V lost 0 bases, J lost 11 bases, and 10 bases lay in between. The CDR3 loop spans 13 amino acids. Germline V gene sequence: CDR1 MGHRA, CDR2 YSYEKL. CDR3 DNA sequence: TGCGCCAGCAGCCAAGACAGGGTTGGGAAACTGTTTTTT. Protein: CASSQDRVGKLFF.

CDR3 sequence (DNA): TGCGCCAGCAGCCAGGGGGGGATTGAAGCTTTCTTT. It is translated as CASSQGGIEAFF. The chain uses TRBV5-1 and TRBJ1-1; 7 bases fit TRBD1. This CDR3 spans 12 amino acids. Looked up from germline, CDR1 is SGHRS and CDR2 is YFSETQ. The V gene end was trimmed by 4 bases and the J gene end by 7 bases; junction bases not matched to a gene: 4.

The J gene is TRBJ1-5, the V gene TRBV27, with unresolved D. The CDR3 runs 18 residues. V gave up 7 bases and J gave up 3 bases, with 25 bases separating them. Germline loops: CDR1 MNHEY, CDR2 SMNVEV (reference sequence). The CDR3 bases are TGTGCCAGCATAGGATGTCAGTGGGGTCGTGTGGTCAATCAGCCCCAGCATTTT. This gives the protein CASIGCQWGRVVNQPQHF.

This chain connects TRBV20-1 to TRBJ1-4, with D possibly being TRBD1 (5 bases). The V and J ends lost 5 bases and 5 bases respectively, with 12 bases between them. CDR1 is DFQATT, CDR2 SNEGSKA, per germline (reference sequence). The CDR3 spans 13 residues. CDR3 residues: CSASGTSNEKLFF. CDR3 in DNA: TGCAGTGCTTCCGGGACGTCCAATGAAAAACTGTTTTTT.

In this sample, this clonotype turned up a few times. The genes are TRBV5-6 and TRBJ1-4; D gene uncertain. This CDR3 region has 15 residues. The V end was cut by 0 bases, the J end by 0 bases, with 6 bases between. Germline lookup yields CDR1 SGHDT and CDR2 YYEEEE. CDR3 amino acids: CASSLARATNEKLFF. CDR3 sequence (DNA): TGTGCCAGCAGCTTGGCCCGGGCAACTAATGAAAAACTGTTTTTT.

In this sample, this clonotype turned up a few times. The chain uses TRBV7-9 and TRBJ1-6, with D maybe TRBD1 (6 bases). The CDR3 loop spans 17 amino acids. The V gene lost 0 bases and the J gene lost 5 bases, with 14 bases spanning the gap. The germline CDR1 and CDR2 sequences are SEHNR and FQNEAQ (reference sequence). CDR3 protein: CASSLALGQSHNSPLHF. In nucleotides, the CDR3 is TGTGCCAGCAGCTTAGCCCTCGGACAGAGCCATAATTCACCCCTCCACTTT.

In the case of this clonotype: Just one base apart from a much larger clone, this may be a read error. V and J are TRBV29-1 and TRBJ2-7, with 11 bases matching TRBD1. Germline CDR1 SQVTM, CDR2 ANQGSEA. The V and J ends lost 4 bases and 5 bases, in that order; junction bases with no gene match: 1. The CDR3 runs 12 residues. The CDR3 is CSVGTGGHEQYF. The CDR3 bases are TGCAGCGTTGGGACAGGGGGCCACGAGCAGTACTTC.

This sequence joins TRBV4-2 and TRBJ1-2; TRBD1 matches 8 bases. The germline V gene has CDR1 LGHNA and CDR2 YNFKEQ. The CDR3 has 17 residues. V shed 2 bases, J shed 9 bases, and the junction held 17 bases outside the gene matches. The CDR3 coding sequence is TGTGCCAGCAGCCAAACGACCGCCGGGACAGGCAGTCGGAGCTACACCTTC. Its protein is CASSQTTAGTGSRSYTF.

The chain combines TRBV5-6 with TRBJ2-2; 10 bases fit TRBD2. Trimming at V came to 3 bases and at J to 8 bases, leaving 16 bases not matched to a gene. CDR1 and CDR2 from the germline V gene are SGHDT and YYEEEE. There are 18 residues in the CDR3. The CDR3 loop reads CASSYGTSVALMYGELFF. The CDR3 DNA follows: TGTGCCAGCAGCTACGGGACTAGCGTAGCCCTCATGTATGGGGAGCTGTTTTTT.

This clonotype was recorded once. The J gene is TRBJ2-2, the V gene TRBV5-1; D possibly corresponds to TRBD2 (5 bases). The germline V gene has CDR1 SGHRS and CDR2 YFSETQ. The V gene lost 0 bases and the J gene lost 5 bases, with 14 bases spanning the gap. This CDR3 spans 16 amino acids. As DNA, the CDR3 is TGCGCCAGCAGCTTGGCCGGGTTAGCGAGGACCGGGGAGCTGTTTTTT. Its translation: CASSLAGLARTGELFF.

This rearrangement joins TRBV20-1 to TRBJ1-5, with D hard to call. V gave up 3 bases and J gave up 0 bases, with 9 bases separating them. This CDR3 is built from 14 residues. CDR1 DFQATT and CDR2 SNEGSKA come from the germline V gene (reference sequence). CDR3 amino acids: CSASGGYSNQPQHF. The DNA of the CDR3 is TGCAGTGCTAGCGGTGGGTATAGCAATCAGCCCCAGCATTTT.

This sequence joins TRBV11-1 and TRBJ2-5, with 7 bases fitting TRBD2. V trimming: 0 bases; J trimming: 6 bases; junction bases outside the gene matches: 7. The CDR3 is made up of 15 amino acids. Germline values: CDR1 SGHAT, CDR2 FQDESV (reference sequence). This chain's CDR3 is CASSLAGRGRQTQYF. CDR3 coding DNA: TGTGCCAGCAGCTTAGCCGGGCGGGGGAGGCAGACCCAGTACTTC. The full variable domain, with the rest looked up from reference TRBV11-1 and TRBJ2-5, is EAEVAQSPRYKITEKSQAVAFWCDPISGHATLYWYRQILGQGPELLVQFQDESVVDDSQLPKDRFSAERLKGVDSTLKIQPAELGDSAMYLCASSLAGRGRQTQYFGPGTRLLVL.

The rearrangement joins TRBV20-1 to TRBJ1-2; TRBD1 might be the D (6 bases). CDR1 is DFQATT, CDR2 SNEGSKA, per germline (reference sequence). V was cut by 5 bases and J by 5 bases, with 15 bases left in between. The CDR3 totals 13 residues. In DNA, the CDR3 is TGCAGTGCTTTCGAGGGACAAGGGTATGGCTACACCTTC. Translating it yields CSAFEGQGYGYTF.

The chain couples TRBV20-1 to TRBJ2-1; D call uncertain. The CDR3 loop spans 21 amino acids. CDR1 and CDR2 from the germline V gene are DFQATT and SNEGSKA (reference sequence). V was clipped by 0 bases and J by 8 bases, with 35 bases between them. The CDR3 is CSARDPPRESPLGEPWDEQFF. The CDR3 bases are TGCAGTGCTAGAGATCCGCCCCGCGAGTCTCCTTTAGGAGAACCCTGGGATGAGCAGTTCTTC.

The CDR3 region has the DNA TGTGCCATCAGTGAACCGAGGAGGAATTCACCCCTCCACTTT. It is translated as CAISEPRRNSPLHF. The chain is built from TRBV10-3 and TRBJ1-6; D remains unclear. The ends were cut back, 3 bases at V and 7 bases at J, with 10 bases in the middle. The germline gives CDR1 ENHRY, CDR2 SYGVKD. This CDR3 comprises 14 residues.

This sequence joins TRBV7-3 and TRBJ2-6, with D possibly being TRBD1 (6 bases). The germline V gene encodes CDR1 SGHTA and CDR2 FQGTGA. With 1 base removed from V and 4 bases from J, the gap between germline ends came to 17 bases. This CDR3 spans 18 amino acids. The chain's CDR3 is CASSLRSGGAEGANVLTF. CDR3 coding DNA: TGTGCCAGCAGCTTAAGGTCTGGGGGCGCGGAAGGGGCCAACGTCCTGACTTTC.

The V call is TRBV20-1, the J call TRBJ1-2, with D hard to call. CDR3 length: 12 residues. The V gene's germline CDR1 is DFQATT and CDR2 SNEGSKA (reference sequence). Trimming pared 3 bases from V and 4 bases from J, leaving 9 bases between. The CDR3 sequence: CSARSASYGYTF. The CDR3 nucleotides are TGCAGTGCTAGGTCGGCAAGCTATGGCTACACCTTC.

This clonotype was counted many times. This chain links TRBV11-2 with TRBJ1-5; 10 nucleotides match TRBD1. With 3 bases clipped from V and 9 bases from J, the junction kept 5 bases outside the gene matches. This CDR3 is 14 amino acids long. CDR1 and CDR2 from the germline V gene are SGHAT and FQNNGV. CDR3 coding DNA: TGTGCCAGCAGCTTCAGACAGGGGGCCTGGCCCCAGCATTTT. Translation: CASSFRQGAWPQHF.